What follows are 25 T cell receptor beta chains derived from one specimen sequenced in a study of control samples from healthy donors and cancer patients. Assay used: immunoSEQ multiplex PCR; TCRdb lists only in-frame clones, some missing. The table includes 120,000 to 150,000 clones, less than 95% detected once. The specimen sequenced was blood. Source of these receptors: a man aged 18 to 30 in good health.

The rearrangement uses TRBV9 and TRBJ1-3, with D unresolved. This CDR3 has 14 amino acids. V was pared by 2 bases and J by 0 bases, with 6 bases between. Looked up from germline, CDR1 is SGDLS and CDR2 is YYNGEE. The CDR3 reads CASSVQDSGNTIYF. The CDR3 DNA follows: TGTGCCAGCAGCGTCCAGGACTCTGGAAACACCATATATTTT.

The rearrangement joins TRBV7-2 to TRBJ2-1; 9 bases align to TRBD2. The CDR3 covers 19 residues. Germline V gene lookup returns CDR1 SGHTA and CDR2 FQGNSA. J gave up 2 bases and V 3 bases, and 14 bases lay outside the gene matches. CDR3 sequence reads: CASSLGTSLGENPYNEQFF. CDR3 in DNA: TGTGCCAGCAGCTTGGGGACTAGCCTCGGGGAGAACCCCTACAATGAGCAGTTCTTC.

This clone came up once. The chain recombines TRBV5-4 with TRBJ1-1, with TRBD1 matching over 9 bases. V shed 4 bases and J 0 bases; nucleotides not matched to a gene: 7. Per germline, CDR1 SGHNT and CDR2 YYREEE (reference sequence). The CDR3 spans 16 residues. CDR3 protein: CASSEYRGLMNTEAFF. In DNA form, the CDR3 reads TGTGCCAGCAGCGAATACAGGGGGCTCATGAACACTGAAGCTTTCTTT.

The J gene is TRBJ1-3, the V gene TRBV19; 7 nucleotides agree with TRBD1. This CDR3 spans 16 amino acids. The germline CDR1 and CDR2 sequences are LNHDA and SQIVND (reference sequence). J gave up 0 bases and V 4 bases, and 6 bases lay outside the gene matches. The CDR3 is CASSTSAGGSGNTIYF. CDR3 nucleotides: TGTGCCAGTAGTACCTCGGCAGGGGGCTCTGGAAACACCATATATTTT.

The CDR3 region is CASSQSRGGREQYF. CDR3 nucleotide sequence: TGCGCCAGCAGCCAATCGCGCGGAGGAAGGGAGCAGTACTTC. V is TRBV4-1 and J is TRBJ2-7; perhaps TRBD2 as D (5 bases). The CDR3 totals 14 residues. Germline CDR1 and CDR2: MGHRA and YSYEKL. The ends were cut back, 2 bases at V and 7 bases at J, with 15 bases in the middle.

The chain combines TRBV12-3 or TRBV12-4 with TRBJ1-3; D unclear. Trimming removed 7 bases from V and 4 bases from J, with 11 bases in between. CDR3 length equals 13 residues. For the CDR3, the DNA is TGTGCCAGCAACAAGGGTCAAGGAAACACCATATATTTT. This encodes CASNKGQGNTIYF.

The chain joins TRBV10-3 to TRBJ1-1, with 7 bases matching TRBD1. The CDR3 spans 14 residues. V lost 6 bases, J lost 1 base, and 5 bases stayed unmatched. CDR1 is ENHRY, CDR2 SYGVKD, per germline. In DNA, the CDR3 is TGTGCCATCAGCAGGGGGGGATCGAACACTGAAGCTTTCTTT. This encodes CAISRGGSNTEAFF.

The chain links TRBV18 to TRBJ1-3; D is possibly TRBD1 (6 bases). Germline CDR1 and CDR2: KGHSH and LQKENI. The CDR3 totals 15 residues. Deletions cut 3 bases from V and 0 bases from J, with 9 bases between. CDR3 sequence (DNA): TGTGCCAGCTCACCCACAGGGAGCTCTGGAAACACCATATATTTT. It is translated as CASSPTGSSGNTIYF.

The chain employs TRBV5-5 and TRBJ1-2; possible D gene TRBD1, 6 bases. The V end was cut by 4 bases, the J end by 5 bases, with 15 bases between. CDR1 is SGHKS and CDR2 is YYEKEE in the germline V gene (reference sequence). The CDR3 loop spans 14 amino acids. CDR3 sequence (DNA): TGTGCCAGCAGCGTCGCGGACAGTCTTTATGGCTACACCTTC. This codes for CASSVADSLYGYTF.

The CDR3 reads CASSQSWGPEQYF. Here the CDR3 DNA reads TGCGCCAGCAGTCAATCATGGGGTCCCGAGCAGTACTTC. The J gene is TRBJ2-7, the V gene TRBV23-1, with unresolved D. TRBV23-1 is designated an ORF whose function remains uncertain. The germline V and J ends were trimmed by 0 bases and 6 bases, with 9 bases remaining between them. The CDR3 length is 13 residues.

The chain employs TRBV29-1 and TRBJ2-3; the D gene could be TRBD1 or TRBD2 (6 bases each). The CDR3 is 14 residues long. Germline CDR1 is SQVTM and CDR2 is ANQGSEA. V was clipped by 1 base and J by 5 bases, with 13 bases between them. CDR3 in DNA: TGCAGCGTTGAAGTCGGGGGCATTTTAGATACGCAGTATTTT. This translates into CSVEVGGILDTQYF.

The J gene is TRBJ1-2, the V gene TRBV2; TRBD1 matches 7 bases. CDR1 is SNHLY, CDR2 FYNNEI, per germline. The V gene end was trimmed by 9 bases and the J gene end by 6 bases; junction bases not matched to a gene: 13. The CDR3 length is 14 residues. The CDR3 is CASIWRQGRDGYTF. DNA for the CDR3: TGTGCCAGTATCTGGAGACAGGGAAGGGATGGCTACACCTTC.

This chain links TRBV19 with TRBJ1-6; maybe TRBD1 (6 bases). This CDR3 has 14 amino acids. The germline V gene has CDR1 LNHDA and CDR2 SQIVND (reference sequence). V shed 4 bases and J shed 7 bases, with 11 bases lying between them. In nucleotides, the CDR3 is TGTGCCAGTAGTAACGGGGACACGAATTCACCCCTCCACTTT. It yields the protein CASSNGDTNSPLHF.

This clone was seen only once. The V gene is TRBV5-5, the J gene TRBJ2-1; 8 positions match TRBD2. V gave up 2 bases and J gave up 7 bases; unmatched junction bases: 8. The CDR3 extends over 15 amino acids. Germline V gene lookup returns CDR1 SGHKS and CDR2 YYEKEE (reference sequence). As DNA, the CDR3 is TGTGCCAGCAGCTTTCCCAGCGGGGGCCGAAATGAGCAGTTCTTC. Translated, it gives CASSFPSGGRNEQFF.

The chain recombines TRBV5-4 with TRBJ2-4, with D possibly being TRBD2 (7 bases). CDR3 length equals 14 residues. Germline assignment: CDR1 SGHNT and CDR2 YYREEE (reference sequence). V lost 3 bases, J lost 8 bases, and 15 bases lay in between. This chain's CDR3 is CASSSRDYRDIQYF. CDR3 sequence (DNA): TGTGCCAGCAGCTCCCGGGACTACAGGGACATTCAGTACTTC.

The chain joins TRBV7-2 to TRBJ1-1; 8 nucleotides align to TRBD1. The V segment lost 1 base and the J segment 3 bases; nucleotides outside the gene matches: 10. The CDR3 length is 17 residues. Germline V CDR1 and CDR2: SGHTA, FQGNSA. Here the CDR3 DNA reads TGTGCCAGCAGCTTAGGGTTGGCGGCAGGGGGCTACACTGAAGCTTTCTTT. Protein product: CASSLGLAAGGYTEAFF.

This chain connects TRBV19 to TRBJ2-2; 9 bases map to TRBD1. From germline, CDR1 is LNHDA and CDR2 SQIVND (reference sequence). This CDR3 has 13 residues. V shed 4 bases and J 13 bases; nucleotides not matched to a gene: 7. For the CDR3, the DNA is TGTGCCAGTAGTAGGGACAGGGAAGGAGCGCTGTTTTTT. Amino acid sequence: CASSRDREGALFF.

V gene TRBV5-6 combines with J gene TRBJ2-7; D gene ambiguous. V lost 5 bases and J lost 6, with 15 bases in between. This CDR3 region has 13 residues. Germline V gene lookup returns CDR1 SGHDT and CDR2 YYEEEE. The CDR3 DNA reads TGTGCCAGCAGAGCTGGGTTTCAACCCGAGCAGTACTTC. This encodes CASRAGFQPEQYF.

V and J are TRBV9 and TRBJ2-2; TRBD1 or TRBD2 may be the D gene (5 bases each). Germline V gene lookup returns CDR1 SGDLS and CDR2 YYNGEE. The germline V and J ends were trimmed by 3 bases and 5 bases, with 14 bases remaining between them. The CDR3 spans 15 residues. The CDR3 DNA follows: TGTGCCAGCAGCGCCCGGGACGGTTTTACCGGGGAGCTGTTTTTT. Translation: CASSARDGFTGELFF. The variable domain in full, with the rest retrieved from reference TRBV9 and TRBJ2-2, is DSGVTQTPKHLITATGQRVTLRCSPRSGDLSVYWYQQSLDQGLQFLIQYYNGEERAKGNILERFSAQQFPDLHSELNLSSLELGDSALYFCASSARDGFTGELFFGEGSRLTVL.

Here the CDR3 DNA reads TGTGCCAGTAGCGTGACACTCAATAGCAATCAGCCCCAGCATTTT. This encodes CASSVTLNSNQPQHF. The rearrangement joins TRBV19 to TRBJ1-5; no definite D call. In germline, CDR1 is LNHDA, CDR2 SQIVND (reference sequence). The V end lost 6 bases, the J end lost 0 bases, and 12 bases lay between the germline ends. This CDR3 region has 15 residues.

The chain employs TRBV6-4 and TRBJ2-7; D possibly corresponds to TRBD2 (5 bases). The germline V gene encodes CDR1 MRHNA and CDR2 SNTAGT. There are 12 residues in the CDR3. With 7 bases removed from V and 4 bases from J, the gap between germline ends came to 11 bases. CDR3 nucleotides: TGTGCCAGCAAAAAAAGGGAGTACGAGCAGTACTTC. Translation gives CASKKREYEQYF.

The rearrangement joins TRBV5-8 to TRBJ1-4, with D unclear. V lost 4 bases, J lost 6 bases, and 16 bases lay in between. The CDR3 has 15 amino acids. The germline CDR1 and CDR2 sequences are SGHTS and YDEGEE. The CDR3 sequence is CASSLPGVGYEKLFF. CDR3 nucleotides: TGTGCCAGCAGCCTTCCAGGAGTAGGTTATGAAAAACTGTTTTTT.

This chain links TRBV6-5 with TRBJ1-4; D ambiguous. Germline values: CDR1 MNHEY, CDR2 SVGAGI. This CDR3 has 14 amino acids. The germline V and J ends were trimmed by 6 bases and 8 bases, with 16 bases remaining between them. CDR3 in DNA: TGTGCCAGCAGAGACACACAACCTTCGGAAAAACTGTTTTTT. Protein sequence: CASRDTQPSEKLFF.

The chain uses TRBV30 and TRBJ1-2, with unresolved D. CDR3 length equals 11 residues. Germline CDR1 GTSNPN, CDR2 SVGIG (reference sequence). V was clipped by 0 bases and J by 8 bases, with 7 bases between them. The CDR3 DNA follows: TGTGCCTGGAGTGTACAGAACGGCTACACCTTC. The encoded protein is CAWSVQNGYTF.

The gene calls are TRBV11-2 and TRBJ1-1; 8 positions match TRBD1. The CDR3 totals 15 residues. In germline, CDR1 is SGHAT, CDR2 FQNNGV. Unmatched junction bases numbered 6, after V lost 3 bases and J lost 3 bases. CDR3 residues: CASSFRTGKDTEAFF. CDR3 in DNA: TGTGCCAGCAGCTTCAGGACAGGGAAAGACACTGAAGCTTTCTTT.